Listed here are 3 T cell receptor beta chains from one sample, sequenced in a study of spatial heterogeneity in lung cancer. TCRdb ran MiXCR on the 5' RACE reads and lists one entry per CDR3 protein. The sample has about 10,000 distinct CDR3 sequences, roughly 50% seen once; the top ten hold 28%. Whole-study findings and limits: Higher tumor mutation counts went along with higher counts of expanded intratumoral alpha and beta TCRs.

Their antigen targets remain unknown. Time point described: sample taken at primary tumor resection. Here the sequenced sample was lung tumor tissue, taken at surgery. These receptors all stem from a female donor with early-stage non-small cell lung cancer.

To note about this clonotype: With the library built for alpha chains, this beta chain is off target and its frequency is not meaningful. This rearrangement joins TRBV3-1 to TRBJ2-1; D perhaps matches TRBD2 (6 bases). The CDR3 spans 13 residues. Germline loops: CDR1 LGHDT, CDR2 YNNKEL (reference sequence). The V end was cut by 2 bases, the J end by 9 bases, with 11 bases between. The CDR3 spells CASSQLLGGEQFF. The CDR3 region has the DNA TGTGCCAGCAGCCAACTCTTGGGGGGTGAGCAGTTCTTC.

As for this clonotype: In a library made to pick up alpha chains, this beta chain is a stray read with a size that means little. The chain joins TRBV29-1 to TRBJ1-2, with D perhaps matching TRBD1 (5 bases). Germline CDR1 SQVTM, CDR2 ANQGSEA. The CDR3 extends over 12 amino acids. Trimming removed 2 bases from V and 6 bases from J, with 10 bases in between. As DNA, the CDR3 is TGCAGCGTTGAAAGGGGTGGTGATGGCTACACCTTC. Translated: CSVERGGDGYTF.

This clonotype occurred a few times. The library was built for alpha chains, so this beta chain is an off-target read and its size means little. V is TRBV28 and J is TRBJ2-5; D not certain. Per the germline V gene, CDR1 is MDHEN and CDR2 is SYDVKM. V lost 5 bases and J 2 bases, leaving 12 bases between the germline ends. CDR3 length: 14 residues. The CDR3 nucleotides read TGTGCCAGCAGTGCGAGGTTGGCGCAAGAGACCCAGTACTTC. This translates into CASSARLAQETQYF.